Following are 14 T cell receptor beta chains from one sample sequenced in a study of T cells in Graves' hyperthyroidism and ophthalmopathy. RNA transcripts gave rise to amplified TCR beta CDR3 regions. First-round RT-PCR with HTBI primers amplified the TCR CDR3 region. TCRdb used MiXCR to reprocess the multiplex PCR reads, holding one entry per CDR3 protein. The sample holds 100,000 to 130,000 distinct CDR3 sequences, approximately 16% seen once. Sequencing was carried out using blood. All receptors come from a woman in her forties or fifties with Graves' hyperthyroidism.

This clonotype was picked up a small number of times. The V call is TRBV18, the J call TRBJ2-7, with a tentative D call TRBD1 (5 bases). The CDR3 contains 14 residues. V was cut by 1 base and J by 7 bases, with 14 bases left in between. CDR1 is KGHSH, CDR2 LQKENI, per germline. CDR3 coding DNA: TGTGCCAGCTCACCACAGGGGCCGCTCTGGGAGCAGTACTTC. This translates into CASSPQGPLWEQYF.

This clonotype was counted at least ten times. The J gene is TRBJ2-1, the V gene TRBV11-3, with TRBD1 identical over 10 bases. The CDR3 has 15 amino acids. Germline assignment: CDR1 SGHNT and CDR2 YENEEA. J lost 8 bases, V lost 5 bases, and 9 bases had no gene match. The CDR3 sequence is CASSRTGGSEDEQFF. CDR3 DNA: TGTGCCAGCAGCCGGACAGGGGGTTCGGAGGATGAGCAGTTCTTC.

The chain recombines TRBV11-2 with TRBJ2-7; the D is unclear. The germline CDR1 and CDR2 sequences are SGHAT and FQNNGV. V lost 0 bases to trimming and J lost 2 bases, with 8 bases between them. The CDR3 is 14 residues long. CDR3 protein: CASSLDGSTYEQYF. Here the CDR3 DNA reads TGTGCCAGCAGCTTAGATGGCAGTACCTACGAGCAGTACTTC.

The chain uses TRBV6-2 or TRBV6-3 and TRBJ1-5, with TRBD1 matching over 10 bases. J lost 3 bases, V lost 2 bases, and 7 bases had no gene match. The CDR3 contains 17 residues. Germline loops: CDR1 MNHEY, CDR2 SVGEGT. The CDR3, as DNA: TGTGCCAGCAGTTACGGAGGGACAGGGGCTTACAATCAGCCCCAGCATTTT. Amino acid sequence: CASSYGGTGAYNQPQHF.

This clonotype has at least ten counts. This chain links TRBV18 with TRBJ2-1, with 10 bases that match TRBD1. The ends lost 4 bases at V and 6 bases at J; junction bases unmatched: 6. The CDR3 has 15 residues. Germline lookup yields CDR1 KGHSH and CDR2 LQKENI. CDR3 DNA sequence: TGTGCCAGCTCACTCGGGACAGGGGCGGCCAATGAGCAGTTCTTC. Translated, it gives CASSLGTGAANEQFF.

This chain links TRBV9 with TRBJ1-2, with 10 bases that match TRBD1. Germline V gives CDR1 SGDLS, CDR2 YYNGEE. Trimming at V came to 4 bases and at J to 4 bases, leaving 10 bases not matched to a gene. The length of the CDR3 is 16 residues. The CDR3 DNA follows: TGTGCCAGCAGCATCCGTCTGGACAGGGGGGTCTATGGCTACACCTTC. It translates to CASSIRLDRGVYGYTF.

CDR3 nucleotide sequence: TGTGCCAGCAGATACAGCGGGAAGGCCACAGATACGCAGTATTTT. Protein product: CASRYSGKATDTQYF. The chain joins TRBV27 to TRBJ2-3, with 7 bases matching TRBD2. Germline CDR1 is MNHEY and CDR2 is SMNVEV (reference sequence). V lost 6 bases to trimming and J lost 2 bases; unmatched junction nucleotides: 8. This CDR3 has 15 residues.

This clonotype was recorded only once. This chain links TRBV28 with TRBJ1-2, with D tentatively TRBD1 (6 bases). The CDR3 is 15 amino acids. Germline loops: CDR1 MDHEN, CDR2 SYDVKM. Trimming left V 5 bases short and J 4 bases short, with 17 bases between. The CDR3 is CASSPGTTIGYGYTF. CDR3 nucleotides: TGTGCCAGCAGTCCCGGGACAACTATCGGCTATGGCTACACCTTC.

This clonotype was seen many times. The genes are TRBV6-2 or TRBV6-3 and TRBJ1-5; 7 nucleotides align to TRBD1. The CDR3 loop spans 16 amino acids. V was clipped by 4 bases and J by 3 bases; unmatched bases: 9. Germline V gives CDR1 MNHEY, CDR2 SVGEGT. CDR3 coding DNA: TGTGCCAGCAGTTCGATCCCGACAGGGATCAATCAGCCCCAGCATTTT. Protein: CASSSIPTGINQPQHF.

This clonotype was counted ten times or more. The chain links TRBV4-1 to TRBJ1-1; 9 bases fit TRBD1. The germline V gene has CDR1 MGHRA and CDR2 YSYEKL. V dropped 1 base and J dropped 4; count of bases not matched to a gene: 4. This CDR3 region has 15 residues. The CDR3 reads CASSQVGQGPTEAFF. CDR3 nucleotides: TGCGCCAGCAGCCAAGTGGGACAGGGACCCACTGAAGCTTTCTTT.

This clonotype was counted many times. The V call is TRBV7-2, the J call TRBJ2-4, with a weak D call TRBD1 (5 bases). Germline CDR1 and CDR2: SGHTA and FQGNSA. V shed 2 bases and J shed 0 bases, with 20 bases lying between them. The CDR3 is made up of 19 amino acids. CDR3 DNA: TGTGCCAGCAGCTTACTGCCAGGGAAAGGCTTAAAAGCCAAAAACATTCAGTACTTC. As protein: CASSLLPGKGLKAKNIQYF. The full variable domain, in which reference TRBV7-2 and TRBJ2-4 provide the parts outside the CDR3, is GAGVSQSPSNKVTEKGKDVELRCDPISGHTALYWYRQSLGQGLEFLIYFQGNSAPDKSGLPSDRFSAERTGGSVSTLTIQRTQQEDSAVYLCASSLLPGKGLKAKNIQYFGAGTRLSVL.

In its sample, this clonotype was seen many times. The CDR3 loop reads CASSREGGSEAFF. In DNA, the CDR3 is TGTGCCAGCAGTCGTGAGGGTGGCTCTGAAGCTTTCTTT. The chain recombines TRBV28 with TRBJ1-1; D not resolved. Germline CDR1 reads MDHEN; CDR2 reads SYDVKM. The CDR3 totals 13 residues. Trimming took off 5 bases at V and 6 bases at J, with 13 bases between the two ends.

At least ten counts were recorded for this clonotype. This chain uses TRBV5-1 with TRBJ2-5, with 8 bases lining up with TRBD2. From germline, CDR1 is SGHRS and CDR2 YFSETQ. V trimming: 4 bases; J trimming: 6 bases; junction bases outside the gene matches: 8. The CDR3 is 14 residues long. The CDR3 DNA is TGCGCCAGCAGCGCCGGGACTAGTCCACAGACCCAGTACTTC. The encoded protein is CASSAGTSPQTQYF.

The CDR3 sequence: CASSVDRGLSYNEQFF. The CDR3 nucleotides are TGTGCCAGCAGCGTGGACAGGGGATTATCCTACAATGAGCAGTTCTTC. The chain is built from TRBV5-8 and TRBJ2-1; 9 bases are a match to TRBD1. From germline, CDR1 is SGHTS and CDR2 YDEGEE. J was trimmed by 1 base and V by 4 bases; bases with no gene match: 6. The CDR3 extends over 16 amino acids.